These 22 T cell receptor beta chains were all obtained from the same sample, sequenced in a study of a mutant IDH1 vaccine in newly diagnosed glioma. Antigens for these TCRs are unknown. Here immunoSEQ multiplex PCR was the method, and the copy in TCRdb shows in-frame clones only, minus some. The table lists roughly 32,000 clones, more than 70% of them singletons. Sample time point: week 47, end of study. Vaccine doses each comprised 300 ug of mutant IDH1 20-mer peptide, with topical imiquimod. This specimen was PBMCs, taken from a glioma patient whose treatment included an IDH1 peptide vaccine. The receptors were sampled from a man in his forties or fifties with glioma.

The genes are TRBV13 and TRBJ1-3; 7 positions match TRBD1. Germline trimming cut 5 bases from V and 3 bases from J; bases unmatched to any gene: 10. This CDR3 is 16 amino acids long. Germline CDR1 and CDR2: PRHDT and FYEKMQ (reference sequence). The CDR3 region is CASSPQGGPGGNTIYF. DNA of the CDR3: TGTGCCAGCAGCCCCCAGGGGGGCCCGGGTGGAAACACCATATATTTT.

The rearrangement links TRBV13 to TRBJ2-5; 12 nucleotides align to TRBD2. This CDR3 has 16 amino acids. CDR1 is PRHDT, CDR2 FYEKMQ, per germline (reference sequence). The V gene end was trimmed by 1 base and the J gene end by 5 bases; junction bases not matched to a gene: 5. The CDR3 is CASSLEASGRGETQYF. The CDR3 DNA reads as TGTGCCAGCAGCTTAGAGGCTAGCGGGAGGGGCGAGACCCAGTACTTC.

The chain employs TRBV9 and TRBJ2-5, with 7 bases fitting TRBD1. This CDR3 is 17 amino acids long. Germline V gene data show CDR1 as SGDLS and CDR2 as YYNGEE. The V gene end was trimmed by 4 bases and the J gene end by 7 bases; junction bases not matched to a gene: 19. This CDR3 reads CASSSEQGLVDRRTQYF. The CDR3 bases are TGTGCCAGCAGCTCAGAACAGGGGCTGGTCGATAGGAGGACCCAGTACTTC.

V usage is TRBV5-1 and J usage is TRBJ2-3; 8 bases are a match to TRBD2. J lost 1 base, V lost 3 bases, and 7 bases had no gene match. The germline V gene encodes CDR1 SGHRS and CDR2 YFSETQ. The CDR3 sequence is 16 residues long. As DNA, the CDR3 is TGCGCCAGCAGCTCAGCCCCGACTAGCGGCACAGATACGCAGTATTTT. Translation gives CASSSAPTSGTDTQYF.

The rearrangement uses TRBV12-5 and TRBJ2-3; D gene unclear. The CDR3 runs to 13 residues. V lost 3 bases and J lost 6, with 10 bases in between. Looked up from germline, CDR1 is LGHNT and CDR2 is FRNRAP. This CDR3 reads CASGLALADTQYF. The CDR3 nucleotides read TGTGCTAGTGGTTTAGCCCTGGCGGATACGCAGTATTTT.

The V and J genes are TRBV9 and TRBJ2-2; TRBD2 matches 8 bases. V trimming: 2 bases; J trimming: 1 base; junction bases outside the gene matches: 4. This CDR3 has 16 amino acids. Per germline, CDR1 SGDLS and CDR2 YYNGEE. The CDR3 coding sequence is TGTGCCAGCAGCGTCAGTAGCGGGGTGAACACCGGGGAGCTGTTTTTT. It yields the protein CASSVSSGVNTGELFF.

This chain joins TRBV28 and TRBJ1-2, with a weak D call TRBD1 (5 bases). Germline values: CDR1 MDHEN, CDR2 SYDVKM. The CDR3 contains 12 residues. Trimming left V 5 bases short and J 4 bases short, with 8 bases between. The CDR3 DNA sequence: TGTGCCAGCAGTATCGACAGCTATGGCTACACCTTC. Encoded protein: CASSIDSYGYTF.

The rearrangement joins TRBV6-1 to TRBJ1-3; unclear D gene. Germline CDR1 is MNHNS and CDR2 is SASEGT. V was shortened by 1 base and J by 2 bases, with 9 bases between the two germline ends. This CDR3 contains 15 residues. DNA of the CDR3: TGTGCCAGCAGTGAAGACTTTTTTCCTGGAAACACCATATATTTT. Translated: CASSEDFFPGNTIYF.

The rearrangement joins TRBV9 to TRBJ1-2; 9 bases fit TRBD1. The CDR3 has 15 amino acids. J gave up 3 bases and V 3 bases, and 6 bases lay outside the gene matches. Germline V gene sequence: CDR1 SGDLS, CDR2 YYNGEE. CDR3 protein: CASSAGQGVHYGYTF. The CDR3 region has the DNA TGTGCCAGCAGCGCGGGACAGGGAGTACACTATGGCTACACCTTC. Supplemented by reference TRBV9 and TRBJ1-2, the full variable domain reads DSGVTQTPKHLITATGQRVTLRCSPRSGDLSVYWYQQSLDQGLQFLIQYYNGEERAKGNILERFSAQQFPDLHSELNLSSLELGDSALYFCASSAGQGVHYGYTFGSGTRLTVV.

V is TRBV30 and J is TRBJ1-2; tentative D call: TRBD1 (6 bases). Germline V gives CDR1 GTSNPN, CDR2 SVGIG (reference sequence). The CDR3 is made up of 13 amino acids. Between the trimmed V and J ends, which lost 8 bases and 5 bases, there was a span of 18 bases. Written as DNA, the CDR3 is TGTGCCCTCGAGCGGGACATGGGTTATGGCTACACCTTC. Its protein is CALERDMGYGYTF.

The rearrangement joins TRBV7-2 to TRBJ1-3; the D is unclear. This CDR3 contains 16 residues. In germline, CDR1 is SGHTA, CDR2 FQGNSA. V lost 6 bases to trimming and J lost 0 bases, with 15 bases between them. CDR3 sequence: CASSPLIGFSGNTIYF. In DNA, the CDR3 is TGTGCCAGCAGTCCACTCATCGGCTTCTCTGGAAACACCATATATTTT.

The chain has TRBV5-6 and TRBJ2-6; 7 bases map to TRBD1. CDR3 length: 17 amino acids. Germline trimming cut 3 bases from V and 1 base from J; bases unmatched to any gene: 7. CDR1 is SGHDT, CDR2 YYEEEE, per germline. CDR3 region: CASSSQGSLSGANVLTF. CDR3 in DNA: TGTGCCAGCAGCTCACAGGGGTCTTTATCTGGGGCCAACGTCCTGACTTTC.

This chain connects TRBV28 to TRBJ2-3; the D is unclear. Trimming removed 2 bases at V and 0 bases at J, with 6 bases between. This CDR3 region has 14 residues. Germline CDR1 and CDR2: MDHEN and SYDVKM. CDR3 sequence (DNA): TGTGCCAGCAGTTTACCGGGTAGCACAGATACGCAGTATTTT. The encoded protein is CASSLPGSTDTQYF.

This clone was found a few times. V is TRBV23-1 and J is TRBJ1-3; perhaps TRBD1 as D (5 bases). TRBV23-1 is identified as an open reading frame with a role that is uncertain. This CDR3 has 14 amino acids. Trimming removed 2 bases at V and 0 bases at J, with 5 bases between. DNA for the CDR3: TGCGCCAGCAGTCAAGACAGCTCTGGAAACACCATATATTTT. It specifies CASSQDSSGNTIYF.

The chain carries TRBV5-1 and TRBJ2-2; 13 bases agree with TRBD2. Germline loops: CDR1 SGHRS, CDR2 YFSETQ. The CDR3 sequence is 17 residues long. The junction had 5 bases not matched to a gene; V was cut back by 4 bases and J by 2 bases. The chain's CDR3 is CASSTRTSGGNTGELFF. In DNA, the CDR3 is TGCGCCAGCAGCACACGGACTAGCGGGGGCAACACCGGGGAGCTGTTTTTT.

V is TRBV6-5 and J is TRBJ2-5; TRBD1 matches at 10 bases. Germline V gene sequence: CDR1 MNHEY, CDR2 SVGAGI. CDR3 size: 15 residues. Losses at the gene ends were 5 bases for V and 2 bases for J; bases not matched to a gene: 5. CDR3 nucleotides: TGTGCCAGCAGTCGGGACAGGGGACGGCAAGAGACCCAGTACTTC. Translating gives CASSRDRGRQETQYF.

The V gene is TRBV5-1, the J gene TRBJ1-2; tentatively, D is TRBD1 (5 bases). The CDR3 is 14 amino acids. CDR1 SGHRS and CDR2 YFSETQ come from the germline V gene. With 0 bases removed from V and 5 bases from J, the gap between germline ends came to 11 bases. DNA of the CDR3: TGCGCCAGCAGCTTGGAGGGGAGAGGGTATGGCTACACCTTC. It translates to CASSLEGRGYGYTF.

This clone showed up just a few times. The chain uses TRBV11-2 and TRBJ1-6, with no clear D. The germline V gene encodes CDR1 SGHAT and CDR2 FQNNGV. Trimming stripped 5 bases from V and 9 bases from J, with 8 bases between. The length of the CDR3 is 12 residues. CDR3 bases: TGTGCCAGCAGCAGAATACCTTCACCCCTCCACTTT. Translated: CASSRIPSPLHF.

V usage is TRBV4-3 and J usage is TRBJ2-3; TRBD1 is a possible D gene (5 bases). The CDR3 spans 15 residues. Germline CDR1 reads LGHNA; CDR2 reads YSLEER. Trimming pared 0 bases from V and 3 bases from J, leaving 10 bases between. The CDR3 DNA sequence: TGCGCCAGCAGCCAAGATCAAAGGGGAACAGATACGCAGTATTTT. Translating gives CASSQDQRGTDTQYF.

The chain couples TRBV7-9 to TRBJ2-7, with 8 bases that match TRBD2. The V gene's germline CDR1 is SEHNR and CDR2 FQNEAQ (reference sequence). The V gene end was trimmed by 7 bases and the J gene end by 5 bases; junction bases not matched to a gene: 13. This CDR3 is built from 15 residues. The CDR3 coding sequence is TGTGCCAGCAAGTCTTCCGGGGGGGCATCCCACGAGCAGTACTTC. Translating gives CASKSSGGASHEQYF.

A single count supports this clone. An end of the junction does not agree with germline; a read error may underlie this. The chain couples TRBV5-1 to TRBJ2-2; no firm D call. The germline CDR1 and CDR2 sequences are SGHRS and YFSETQ. There are 14 residues in the CDR3. The CDR3 loop reads CASSPGWNAGELFF. For the CDR3, the DNA is TGCGCCAGCAGTCCCGGTTGGAACGCCGGGGAGCTGTTTTTT.

The rearrangement joins TRBV19 to TRBJ1-2; possible D gene TRBD1, 5 bases. CDR1 is LNHDA and CDR2 is SQIVND in the germline V gene (reference sequence). V lost 5 bases, J lost 0 bases, and 13 bases lay in between. The CDR3 runs to 15 residues. This CDR3 reads CASSRSWTPNYGYTF. The CDR3 nucleotides read TGTGCCAGTAGTCGGAGCTGGACACCTAACTATGGCTACACCTTC.